Listed below are T cell receptor beta chains from one sample, sequenced in a study of OX40 agonist ivuxolimab in advanced cancers. Repertoires were generated with immunoSEQ multiplex PCR, while TCRdb's copy carries only in-frame clones and drops some. The sample comprises 40,000 to 50,000 clones, over 75% of which are singletons, and about 56% rests with the top ten. The sample was CD4+ or CD8+ T cells sorted from blood, taken in a trial of the OX40 agonist ivuxolimab. The receptors here all came from an adult with an advanced solid tumor such as melanoma, head and neck, liver or kidney cancer. Each CDR3 is given with its conserved first and last residue. Each record gives: J gene, clone size, V gene, D gene, CDR3 DNA, CDR3 protein. The D gene is left open where the match is weak. The size of a clone is reported for some rows only, either as once, few or many, or as a class for expanded clones.

>TRBJ1-1|NA|TRBV6-5|TRBD1
TGTGCCAGCAGTTACTCGGGACAGGGACTTTACACTGAAGCTTTCTTT
CASSYSGQGLYTEAFF
>TRBJ2-7|few|TRBV7-9|TRBD2
TGTGCCAGCAGCTTAGTGTCTAGCGGGGGGTTTGAGCAGTACTTC
CASSLVSSGGFEQYF
>TRBJ2-1|NA|TRBV12-2|NA
TGTGCAAGTCGCGATCGACGGGACGTAAACAATGAGCAGTTCTTC
CASRDRRDVNNEQFF
>TRBJ2-5|NA|TRBV11-2|NA
TGTGCCAGCAGCTTACCAGGGGAACCCTCGGGGGAGACCCAGTACTTC
CASSLPGEPSGETQYF
>TRBJ2-7|NA|TRBV7-9|TRBD2
TGTGCCAGCAGCCCTTGGGAGGGCTACGAGCAGTACTTC
CASSPWEGYEQYF
>TRBJ1-5|NA|TRBV6-1|TRBD1
TGTGCCAGCAGTCGGACAGGCGATAGCAATCAGCCCCAGCATTTT
CASSRTGDSNQPQHF
>TRBJ2-7|NA|TRBV7-3|NA
TGTGCCAGCAGCTTCCGAACATCCTACGAGCAGTACTTC
CASSFRTSYEQYF
>TRBJ1-6|NA|TRBV18|NA
TGTGCCAGCTCACTCCTCTTGGTTGATTCACCCCTCCACTTT
CASSLLLVDSPLHF
>TRBJ2-3|once|TRBV6-5|NA
TGTGCCAGCAGTTACGGGCGGGGGCTCACAGATACGCAGTATTTT
CASSYGRGLTDTQYF
>TRBJ2-3|NA|TRBV6-4|TRBD2
TGTGCCAGCAGTGACGGCGGGAGTAGCACAGATACGCAGTATTTT
CASSDGGSSTDTQYF
>TRBJ2-7|NA|TRBV10-3|TRBD1
TGTGCCATCAGAATGGACAGGGGGCTGTACGAGCAGTACTTC
CAIRMDRGLYEQYF
>TRBJ2-5|once|TRBV7-2|NA
TGTGCCAGCAGCTTAAGTGAGGTCCAAGAGACCCAGTACTTC
CASSLSEVQETQYF
>TRBJ2-7|NA|TRBV7-9|NA
TGTGCCAGCAGCTTATCCCAGATCTACGAGCAGTACTTC
CASSLSQIYEQYF
>TRBJ2-3|NA|TRBV19|NA
TGTGCCAGTAGTCTCGGGACCCCAAGGGATACGCAGTATTTT
CASSLGTPRDTQYF
>TRBJ1-6|NA|TRBV11-2|NA
TGTGCCAGCAGCTTATCGGGGGGAAATTCACCCCTCCACTTT
CASSLSGGNSPLHF
>TRBJ1-5|NA|TRBV2|TRBD1
TGTGCCAGCAGTGAGCCGGGACAGCCCCTCGTCGGCAATCAGCCCCAGCATTTT
CASSEPGQPLVGNQPQHF
>TRBJ2-7|NA|TRBV6-5|TRBD1
TGTGCCAGCAGTTACTCGACAGGGTACTCCTACGAGCAGTACTTC
CASSYSTGYSYEQYF
>TRBJ2-1|NA|TRBV19|NA
TGTGCCAGTAGTGACAGTTACTCCAATGAGCAGTTCTTC
CASSDSYSNEQFF
>TRBJ1-2|NA|TRBV5-1|NA
TGCGCCAGCAGCTTGGAACAATCGGCCGCACTCAACTATGGCTACACCTTC
CASSLEQSAALNYGYTF
>TRBJ1-6|NA|TRBV2|NA
TGTGCCAGCAGTGAAAGACAGGCTGCGACACCCCTCCACTTT
CASSERQAATPLHF
>TRBJ1-2|NA|TRBV2|TRBD1
TGTGCCAGCAGGGACAGGGCCAACTATGGCTACACCTTC
CASRDRANYGYTF
>TRBJ2-7|NA|TRBV7-9|TRBD1
TGTGCCAGCAGCGGAGGCCAGGGGGTATACGAGCAGTACTTC
CASSGGQGVYEQYF
>TRBJ2-6|NA|TRBV10-3|TRBD2
TGTGCCATCAGGGCTAGCGGGGGCTCTGGGGCCAACGTCCTGACTTTC
CAIRASGGSGANVLTF
>TRBJ2-7|NA|TRBV27|NA
TGTGCCAGCAGTTTCATGTACAGGGTCGACGAGCAGTACTTC
CASSFMYRVDEQYF
>TRBJ2-3|NA|TRBV2|NA
TGTGCCAGCAGTGACTTCCTAGGACGAGATACGCAGTATTTT
CASSDFLGRDTQYF
>TRBJ2-7|once|TRBV30|NA
TGTGCCTGGAGTGGGTGGTCAGCCACACCCTACGAGCAGTACTTC
CAWSGWSATPYEQYF
>TRBJ2-5|once|TRBV10-2|TRBD1
TGCGCCAGCAGTGAGTGGGGACAGGGGCTAGGGGAGACCCAGTACTTC
CASSEWGQGLGETQYF
>TRBJ2-1|NA|TRBV29-1|NA
TGCAGCGTCCGACAGGTTAGCTCCTACAATGAGCAGTTCTTC
CSVRQVSSYNEQFF
>TRBJ1-3|NA|TRBV28|TRBD1
TGTGCCAGCAGTTTACGGGACAGGGCTCTCTCTGGAAACACCATATATTTT
CASSLRDRALSGNTIYF
>TRBJ1-1|NA|TRBV6-1|NA
TGTGCCAGCAGAGGTCGGGGGATGAACACTGAAGCTTTCTTT
CASRGRGMNTEAFF
>TRBJ2-5|NA|TRBV15|NA
TGTGCCACCAGCAGAGTCCCGGAGGAGACCCAGTACTTC
CATSRVPEETQYF
>TRBJ2-1|NA|TRBV18|NA
TGTGCCAGCTCACTAGACGAGCAGTTCTTC
CASSLDEQFF
>TRBJ1-3|NA|TRBV14|NA
TGTGCCAGCAGCCAAGGCCAGGGTTTTTCTGGAAACACCATATATTTT
CASSQGQGFSGNTIYF
>TRBJ1-1|once|TRBV11-3|NA
TGTGCCAGCAGCTTAGGGGCCTTTAATGGGGACACTGAAGCTTTCTTT
CASSLGAFNGDTEAFF
>TRBJ1-2|NA|TRBV6-5|NA
TGTGCCAGCAGCACGTGGGGCTATGGCTACACCTTC
CASSTWGYGYTF
>TRBJ1-1|NA|TRBV18|NA
TGTGCCAGCTCACCATCCAGGGGCCTTGAAGCTTTCTTT
CASSPSRGLEAFF
>TRBJ2-3|NA|TRBV11-1|NA
TGTGCCAGCAGCCCCAGCGGGCGCCATTCCACAGATACGCAGTATTTT
CASSPSGRHSTDTQYF
>TRBJ1-5|NA|TRBV11-2|TRBD1
TGTGCCAGCAGCTTTTGGACAGGGCGGCAGCCCCAGCATTTT
CASSFWTGRQPQHF
>TRBJ1-1|NA|TRBV28|TRBD1
TGTGCCAGCAGTCTAAGAAGAACAGGGGGCACTGAAGCTTTCTTT
CASSLRRTGGTEAFF
>TRBJ2-3|NA|TRBV7-8|NA
TGTGCCAGCAGCTTGAGTGGTGATACGCAGTATTTT
CASSLSGDTQYF
>TRBJ2-3|NA|TRBV7-9|TRBD2
TGTGCCAGCAGAATAGGACTAGCCGGCACAGATACGCAGTATTTT
CASRIGLAGTDTQYF
>TRBJ1-2|NA|TRBV4-3|NA
TGCGCCAGCAGCCAAGATCCAGGGGCGCGGGGCTACACCTTC
CASSQDPGARGYTF
>TRBJ1-1|NA|TRBV15|NA
TGTGCCACCAGCAGAGAATCGCTTTGGGAAGCTTTCTTT
CATSRESLWEAFF
>TRBJ2-7|NA|TRBV5-1|TRBD1
TGCGCCAGCAGCTGGACAGGGGTTGGCTACGAGCAGTACTTC
CASSWTGVGYEQYF
>TRBJ2-3|NA|TRBV5-1|NA
TGCGCCAGCAGGGAATGGGGGTCCCCCACAGATACGCAGTATTTT
CASREWGSPTDTQYF
>TRBJ2-1|NA|TRBV5-6|TRBD2
TGTGCCAGCAGCCGGACTAGCGGGCCTTACAATGAGCAGTTCTTC
CASSRTSGPYNEQFF